The clone carrying this TCR beta chain was seen just once. Its antigen is not known. The CDR3 is 13 amino acids. V dropped 3 bases and J dropped 3 bases, with 8 bases sitting between them. This entry belongs to a study of Ad26.COV2.S vaccination and SARS-CoV-2 variants. Study conclusions and caveats: Vaccine recipients surpassed placebo recipients in spike-specific TCR breadth. Reportedly, after vaccination the spike-specific CD8+ and CD4+ T cell responses displayed substantial breadth.

This sample's treatment: some 20 received Ad26.COV2.S at low or high dose, single or two shots; about five received placebo; per-sample allocation not given. The investigators took samples on day 63 after the first vaccine or placebo injection. The repertoire was sequenced with immunoSEQ multiplex PCR; TCRdb's copy has only in-frame clones and lacks some. Of about 320,000 clones in the sample, 85% were seen once. The V call is TRBV12-3 or TRBV12-4, the J call TRBJ1-2; tentatively, D is TRBD1 (5 bases). Sequenced material: peripheral blood, taken in a trial of Ad26.COV2.S vaccine versus placebo. The clonotype was recovered from a person aged 18 to 65 who received the Ad26.COV2.S COVID-19 vaccine or a placebo. The CDR3 loop reads CASSFDSHYGYTF. CDR3 sequence (DNA): TGTGCCAGCAGTTTCGACAGCCACTATGGCTACACCTTC.